This T cell receptor (beta chain) was observed in a study of OX40 agonist ivuxolimab in advanced cancers. Germline assignment: CDR1 SGDLS and CDR2 YYNGEE. With 2 bases removed from V and 4 bases from J, the gap between germline ends came to 15 bases. The CDR3 sequence is 16 residues long. TCRdb's table, derived via immunoSEQ multiplex PCR, lists solely in-frame clones and lacks some. The sample records roughly 80,000 clones, approximately 83% being singletons. V usage is TRBV9 and J usage is TRBJ2-2; either TRBD1 or TRBD2 may supply D (5 bases each). The origin of this receptor is an adult with an advanced solid tumor such as melanoma, head and neck, liver or kidney cancer. The specimen was CD4+ or CD8+ T cells sorted from blood, collected in a trial of the OX40 agonist ivuxolimab. CDR3 bases: TGTGCCAGCAGCGTGGGGACGTCGGCCGGCACCGGGGAGCTGTTTTTT. It is translated as CASSVGTSAGTGELFF.